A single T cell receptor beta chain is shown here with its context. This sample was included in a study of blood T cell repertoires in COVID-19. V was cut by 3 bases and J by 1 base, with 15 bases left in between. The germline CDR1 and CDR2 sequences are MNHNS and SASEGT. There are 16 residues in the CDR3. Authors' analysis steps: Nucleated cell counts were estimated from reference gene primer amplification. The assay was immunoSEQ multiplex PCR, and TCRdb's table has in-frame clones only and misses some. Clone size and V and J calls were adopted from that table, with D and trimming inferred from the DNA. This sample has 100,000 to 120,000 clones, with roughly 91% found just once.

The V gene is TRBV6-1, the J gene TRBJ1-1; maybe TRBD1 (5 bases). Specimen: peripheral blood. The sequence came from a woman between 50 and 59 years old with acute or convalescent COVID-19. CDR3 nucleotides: TGTGCCAGCAGTGACCCGGGCCACAGGCAGAACACTGAAGCTTTCTTT. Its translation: CASSDPGHRQNTEAFF.